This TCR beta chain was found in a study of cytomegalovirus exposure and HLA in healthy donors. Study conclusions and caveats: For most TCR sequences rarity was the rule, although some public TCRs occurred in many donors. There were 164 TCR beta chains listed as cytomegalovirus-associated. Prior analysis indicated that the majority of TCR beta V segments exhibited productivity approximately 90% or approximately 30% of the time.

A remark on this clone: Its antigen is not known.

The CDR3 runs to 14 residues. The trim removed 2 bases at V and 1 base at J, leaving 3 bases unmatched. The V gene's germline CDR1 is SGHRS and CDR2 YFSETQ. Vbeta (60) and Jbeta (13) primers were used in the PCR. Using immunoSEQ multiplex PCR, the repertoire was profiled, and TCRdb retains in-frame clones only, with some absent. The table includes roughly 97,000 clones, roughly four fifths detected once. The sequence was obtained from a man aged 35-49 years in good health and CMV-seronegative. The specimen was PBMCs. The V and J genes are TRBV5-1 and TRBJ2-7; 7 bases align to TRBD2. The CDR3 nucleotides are TGCGCCAGCAGCTTAATCGGGGGGTCCTACGAGCAGTACTTC. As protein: CASSLIGGSYEQYF.